These 5 T cell receptor beta chains share one sample of origin, sequenced in a study of blood T cell repertoires in COVID-19. Generated by immunoSEQ multiplex PCR, the TCRdb table keeps only in-frame clones and is missing some. The sample holds 20,000 to 30,000 clones, approximately 80% seen once. The source material was peripheral blood. The receptors here all came from a man in his 70s with acute or convalescent COVID-19.

This clone was counted a single time. J is TRBJ1-3 and V is TRBV6-5; D unresolved. Trimming removed 7 bases from V and 0 bases from J, with 4 bases in between. The CDR3 contains 12 residues. Per the germline V gene, CDR1 is MNHEY and CDR2 is SVGAGI. The CDR3 here is CASTGSGNTIYF. The CDR3 bases are TGTGCCAGCACAGGCTCTGGAAACACCATATATTTT.

This chain connects TRBV9 to TRBJ2-5, with D maybe TRBD2 (5 bases). Germline V gives CDR1 SGDLS, CDR2 YYNGEE. The CDR3 has 13 amino acids. Between the trimmed V and J ends, which lost 0 bases and 6 bases, there was a span of 9 bases. In nucleotides, the CDR3 is TGTGCCAGCAGCGTAGTCGGGGAAAAGACCCAGTACTTC. As protein: CASSVVGEKTQYF. The whole variable domain, remainder taken from reference TRBV9 and TRBJ2-5, is DSGVTQTPKHLITATGQRVTLRCSPRSGDLSVYWYQQSLDQGLQFLIQYYNGEERAKGNILERFSAQQFPDLHSELNLSSLELGDSALYFCASSVVGEKTQYFGPGTRLLVL.

The V and J genes are TRBV2 and TRBJ2-7; 7 nucleotides agree with TRBD1. The J segment lost 2 bases and the V segment lost 6 bases, leaving 7 bases of the junction unmatched. Germline lookup yields CDR1 SNHLY and CDR2 FYNNEI. The CDR3 is 14 amino acids. In DNA form, the CDR3 reads TGTGCCAGCAGGAGACAGGGTATGGCCTACGAGCAGTACTTC. Protein product: CASRRQGMAYEQYF.

The gene calls are TRBV6-2 or TRBV6-3 and TRBJ1-1, with D perhaps TRBD1 (5 bases). This CDR3 is 16 amino acids long. CDR1 MNHEY and CDR2 SVGEGT come from the germline V gene. Trimming stripped 5 bases from V and 6 bases from J, with 22 bases between. The DNA of the CDR3 is TGTGCCAGCAGTCACGATCTCGCATCAGGGATCCCTGAAGCTTTCTTT. This sequence encodes CASSHDLASGIPEAFF.

The chain joins TRBV30 to TRBJ2-3, with TRBD2 identical over 14 bases. From germline, CDR1 is GTSNPN and CDR2 SVGIG (reference sequence). The CDR3 length is 17 residues. V lost 4 bases to trimming and J lost 3 bases; unmatched junction nucleotides: 9. The CDR3 DNA sequence: TGTGCCTGGAATTCCGGGACTAGCGGGAGTCGTACAGATACGCAGTATTTT. Amino acid sequence: CAWNSGTSGSRTDTQYF. Looking up the rest from reference TRBV30 and TRBJ2-3 gives the full variable domain: SQTIHQWPATLVQPVGSPLSLECTVEGTSNPNLYWYRQAAGRGLQLLFYSVGIGQISSEVPQNLSASRPQDRQFILSSKKLLLSDSGFYLCAWNSGTSGSRTDTQYFGPGTRLTVL.